The sample holds one count of the clone carrying this T cell receptor (beta chain). What it binds is not known. TCRdb independently ran MiXCR on the RT-PCR reads; one entry per CDR3 protein. The sample contains around 650,000 distinct CDR3 sequences, approximately 14% of which appear only once. This entry belongs to a study of response to subunit inactivated influenza vaccine. Study-wide points: Only a handful of new T cells, the authors suggested, are recruited with each seasonal influenza vaccination.

Per the germline V gene, CDR1 is SEHNR and CDR2 is FQNEAQ (reference sequence). With 5 bases removed from V and 13 bases from J, the gap between germline ends came to 15 bases. The CDR3 is 11 residues long. The receptor was isolated from a man in his fifties who received an inactivated influenza vaccine. The specimen was PBMCs from blood, collected approximately 13 days after vaccination. V usage is TRBV7-9 and J usage is TRBJ2-7, with D perhaps being TRBD1 or TRBD2 (5 bases each). CDR3 loop: CASSAGDREYF. CDR3 bases: TGTGCCAGCAGCGCCGGGGACCGAGAATACTTC.